The sequence of this T cell receptor beta chain was determined in a study of T cell responses to AZD1222 COVID-19 vaccine. Whole-study results and caveats: Donors were chiefly white British, with a greater number of females, and clonal diversity was perhaps underestimated. Spike-specific TCR breadth rose after two AZD1222 doses, and depth rose as well.

The repertoire was sequenced with immunoSEQ multiplex PCR; TCRdb's copy has only in-frame clones and lacks some. The profile covers under 200,000 clones, with about nine tenths appearing a single time and over 4.5% taken by the ten largest. About this clone: Its antigen is currently unknown.

The material sequenced was peripheral blood, taken on day 0 of AZD1222 vaccination. This sequence originates from an adult in good health.

CDR3 DNA sequence: TGTGCCAGCAGCTCCGGGCTCGGGAATTCACCCCTCCACTTT. Protein sequence: CASSSGLGNSPLHF. The chain joins TRBV5-6 to TRBJ1-6, with unresolved D. V was cut by 3 bases and J by 7 bases, with 11 bases left in between. CDR3 length equals 14 residues. CDR1 is SGHDT and CDR2 is YYEEEE in the germline V gene.